The next 23 T cell receptor beta chains were all read from a single sample in a study of shared clonotypes between healthy human individuals. CD45RO negativity and positive selection for CCR7 defined naive CD8 cells, a population that excluded terminally differentiated effector memory CD45RA+ cells. TCRdb's copy holds only in-frame clones and misses some; the assay was immunoSEQ multiplex PCR. The sample comprises fewer than 800,000 clones, about 92% of which are singletons, and roughly 24% rests with the top ten. Sequences were obtained from naive CD8+ T cells sorted from blood. The source of these receptors is a man younger than 40 in good health.

The gene calls are TRBV27 and TRBJ2-7, with 8 bases aligning to TRBD2. The V segment lost 5 bases and the J segment 7 bases; nucleotides outside the gene matches: 10. The germline V gene has CDR1 MNHEY and CDR2 SMNVEV (reference sequence). This CDR3 contains 14 residues. In nucleotides, the CDR3 is TGTGCCAGCAGTCCGGGACTAGTTCCGGGGGAGCAGTACTTC. This codes for CASSPGLVPGEQYF.

This chain connects TRBV4-3 to TRBJ2-3; 11 bases align to TRBD1. V lost 4 bases, J lost 0 bases, and 15 bases stayed unmatched. There are 20 residues in the CDR3. Germline values: CDR1 LGHNA, CDR2 YSLEER. The CDR3 DNA reads TGCGCCAGCAGCCCCGCCGATCCCGGGACAGGGGGTACTAGCACAGATACGCAGTATTTT. It codes for CASSPADPGTGGTSTDTQYF.

CDR3 protein: CASSLLGLRYEQYF. CDR3 DNA sequence: TGTGCCAGCAGTTTATTAGGACTTCGCTACGAGCAGTACTTC. The J gene is TRBJ2-7, the V gene TRBV27; D may be TRBD2 (5 bases). Trimming took 1 base from V and 3 from J, leaving 10 bases between them. Germline CDR1 is MNHEY and CDR2 is SMNVEV (reference sequence). The CDR3 has 14 residues.

CDR3 sequence reads: CASGYSGNDNQPQHF. As DNA, the CDR3 is TGTGCCAGCGGATACAGTGGGAACGACAATCAGCCCCAGCATTTT. This chain connects TRBV7-8 to TRBJ1-5; D remains unclear. The CDR3 extends over 15 amino acids. The V end was cut by 8 bases, the J end by 3 bases, with 17 bases between. The V gene's germline CDR1 is SGHVS and CDR2 FQNEAQ.

This rearrangement joins TRBV4-3 to TRBJ2-4; the D gene is possibly TRBD2 (5 bases). Germline CDR1 reads LGHNA; CDR2 reads YSLEER. There are 17 residues in the CDR3. The V end was cut by 4 bases, the J end by 0 bases, with 16 bases between. The CDR3 loop is CASSPDQDGLAKNIQYF. The CDR3 region has the DNA TGCGCCAGCAGCCCCGACCAGGACGGACTAGCCAAAAACATTCAGTACTTC.

The genes are TRBV5-1 and TRBJ2-7, with TRBD2 identical over 8 bases. The CDR3 contains 15 residues. CDR1 and CDR2 from the germline V gene are SGHRS and YFSETQ. Losses at the gene ends were 4 bases for V and 4 bases for J; bases not matched to a gene: 10. CDR3 DNA sequence: TGCGCCAGCAGCGCCGGATCACTAGCGGTTTACGAGCAGTACTTC. It codes for CASSAGSLAVYEQYF.

Turning to this clone: This same CDR3 is encoded by further DNA sequences in the sample. The CDR3 DNA reads as TGTGCCAGCAGTTTAGGGGCCGAGCAGTACTTC. It yields the protein CASSLGAEQYF. This chain connects TRBV27 to TRBJ2-7, with D tentatively TRBD1 (5 bases). Germline V lookup: CDR1 MNHEY, CDR2 SMNVEV (reference sequence). The CDR3 runs 11 residues. Between the trimmed V and J ends, which lost 2 bases and 6 bases, there was a span of 5 bases.

This clone appeared a single time. The chain couples TRBV5-1 to TRBJ2-5; 9 bases match TRBD1. The CDR3 covers 15 residues. V lost 0 bases to trimming and J lost 4 bases; unmatched junction nucleotides: 4. CDR1 and CDR2 (germline): SGHRS, YFSETQ. The CDR3 loop reads CASSLAGTGLETQYF. For the CDR3, the DNA is TGCGCCAGCAGCTTGGCCGGGACAGGGCTAGAGACCCAGTACTTC.

Turning to this clone: Distinct nucleotide sequences in the sample also encode this CDR3. The chain combines TRBV7-9 with TRBJ2-7; D not resolved. The CDR3 has 12 amino acids. CDR1 and CDR2 from the germline V gene are SEHNR and FQNEAQ (reference sequence). V lost 4 bases and J 0 bases, leaving 4 bases between the germline ends. CDR3 nucleotides: TGTGCCAGCAGCTCTAGCTCCTACGAGCAGTACTTC. Translated: CASSSSSYEQYF.

The chain has TRBV27 and TRBJ1-4; 7 nucleotides match TRBD1. After removal of 3 bases from V and 5 bases from J, the junction contained 9 bases not matched to a gene. CDR1 and CDR2 (germline): MNHEY, SMNVEV (reference sequence). The CDR3 has 16 residues. The DNA of the CDR3 is TGTGCCAGCAGTTTTGGAAGGGGGCGCCTCAATGAAAAACTGTTTTTT. Encoded protein: CASSFGRGRLNEKLFF.

A few counts support this clone. This rearrangement joins TRBV13 to TRBJ1-5, with D hard to call. In germline, CDR1 is PRHDT, CDR2 FYEKMQ (reference sequence). The CDR3 covers 12 residues. V gave up 0 bases and J gave up 5 bases, with 2 bases separating them. The CDR3 nucleotides read TGTGCCAGCAGCTTAGGGGATCAGCCCCAGCATTTT. Translated: CASSLGDQPQHF.

In DNA, the CDR3 is TGTGCCAGCAGCTCCACCGAGGGACTAGCGGGCGATGAGCAGTTCTTC. It codes for CASSSTEGLAGDEQFF. The rearrangement uses TRBV11-1 and TRBJ2-1; 12 nucleotides agree with TRBD2. Germline V gene lookup returns CDR1 SGHAT and CDR2 FQDESV (reference sequence). The trim removed 4 bases at V and 8 bases at J, leaving 9 bases unmatched. This CDR3 is 16 amino acids long.

The chain carries TRBV6-6 and TRBJ1-3; maybe TRBD1 (5 bases). The CDR3 has 16 amino acids. The V end lost 6 bases, the J end lost 4 bases, and 19 bases lay between the germline ends. Looked up from germline, CDR1 is MNHNY and CDR2 is SVGAGI (reference sequence). CDR3 sequence (DNA): TGTGCCAGCAGCCGCACCGGACACCGGTCGGGAAACACCATATATTTT. This sequence encodes CASSRTGHRSGNTIYF.

CDR3 DNA sequence: TGTGCCAGCATCCAAGGGCCCCCAATTGGGGCCAACGTCCTGACTTTC. Translating it yields CASIQGPPIGANVLTF. This chain joins TRBV7-9 and TRBJ2-6, with D unresolved. The germline V gene encodes CDR1 SEHNR and CDR2 FQNEAQ (reference sequence). V was pared by 7 bases and J by 3 bases, with 16 bases between. The CDR3 is 16 residues long. The full variable domain, completed using reference TRBV7-9 and TRBJ2-6, is DTGVSQNPRHKITKRGQNVTFRCDPISEHNRLYWYRQTLGQGPEFLTYFQNEAQLEKSRLLSDRFSAERPKGSFSTLEIQRTEQGDSAMYLCASIQGPPIGANVLTFGAGSRLTVL.

This clone came up once. The chain carries TRBV28 and TRBJ2-1; maybe TRBD2 (5 bases). V lost 3 bases to trimming and J lost 9 bases, with 21 bases between them. The germline CDR1 and CDR2 sequences are MDHEN and SYDVKM. The CDR3 covers 16 residues. The CDR3 DNA reads as TGTGCCAGCAGTTTTTACCTGGACTTGACAAACGGTGAGCAGTTCTTC. Its translation is CASSFYLDLTNGEQFF.

This clone was seen a single time. J is TRBJ2-3 and V is TRBV27; D is undetermined. CDR1 is MNHEY and CDR2 is SMNVEV in the germline V gene (reference sequence). Trimming pared 5 bases from V and 2 bases from J, leaving 5 bases between. The CDR3 contains 12 residues. The CDR3: CASSRNTDTQYF. CDR3 DNA sequence: TGTGCCAGCAGTAGGAACACAGATACGCAGTATTTT.

This clone was recorded only once. The genes are TRBV27 and TRBJ2-7; 8 bases are a match to TRBD2. CDR1 is MNHEY and CDR2 is SMNVEV in the germline V gene (reference sequence). V shed 3 bases, J shed 2 bases, and the junction held 3 bases outside the gene matches. This CDR3 is 14 amino acids long. CDR3 sequence: CASSLPGRAYEQYF. The CDR3 DNA follows: TGTGCCAGCAGTTTGCCCGGGAGGGCCTACGAGCAGTACTTC.

The rearrangement links TRBV7-9 to TRBJ1-2, with D hard to call. Trimming left V 8 bases short and J 3 bases short, with 16 bases between. There are 14 residues in the CDR3. Germline V lookup: CDR1 SEHNR, CDR2 FQNEAQ (reference sequence). The DNA for the CDR3 is TGTGCCAGCCTTCCCCCCAGAGGAGACTATGGCTACACCTTC. Its translation is CASLPPRGDYGYTF.

The chain joins TRBV9 to TRBJ2-1, with 9 bases lining up with TRBD2. Germline V gives CDR1 SGDLS, CDR2 YYNGEE. V lost 3 bases, J lost 3 bases, and 7 bases stayed unmatched. CDR3 length: 16 amino acids. Here the CDR3 reads CASSALTSGVYNEQFF. In nucleotides, the CDR3 is TGTGCCAGCAGCGCCTTGACTAGCGGAGTCTACAATGAGCAGTTCTTC.

This rearrangement joins TRBV28 to TRBJ2-5; D is unresolved. The V gene lost 2 bases and the J gene lost 1 base, with 14 bases spanning the gap. Germline V lookup: CDR1 MDHEN, CDR2 SYDVKM. The CDR3 runs to 16 residues. Here the CDR3 reads CASSLGVFGFQETQYF. The CDR3 DNA is TGTGCCAGCAGTTTAGGGGTGTTCGGGTTCCAAGAGACCCAGTACTTC.

This clone was detected only once. The rearrangement links TRBV27 to TRBJ2-1; a possible D gene is TRBD2 (6 bases). The CDR3 has 19 amino acids. Deletions cut 5 bases from V and 8 bases from J, with 31 bases between. In germline, CDR1 is MNHEY, CDR2 SMNVEV (reference sequence). CDR3 sequence (DNA): TGTGCCAGCAGTCTATATTCTTCCTTGCACGCGGGGCCCGCGCATGAGCAGTTCTTC. This translates into CASSLYSSLHAGPAHEQFF.

V usage is TRBV6-1 and J usage is TRBJ2-7; 7 bases align to TRBD2. The length of the CDR3 is 11 residues. From germline, CDR1 is MNHNS and CDR2 SASEGT. The CDR3 DNA sequence: TGTGCAGGACTAGTGGGAAACGAGCAGTACTTC. This sequence encodes CAGLVGNEQYF.

The chain employs TRBV5-1 and TRBJ2-1; 8 bases are shared with TRBD2. J was trimmed by 7 bases and V by 4 bases; bases with no gene match: 13. The CDR3 has 16 amino acids. The germline CDR1 and CDR2 sequences are SGHRS and YFSETQ. CDR3 coding DNA: TGCGCCAGCAGCCCGTCAGGGCGGGGGGCGTATAATGAGCAGTTCTTC. This codes for CASSPSGRGAYNEQFF.